Shown below are 29 T cell receptor beta chains from a single sample sequenced in a study of T cell responses to AZD1222 COVID-19 vaccine. Produced via immunoSEQ multiplex PCR; TCRdb's table is partial and in-frame only. This sample yields some 170,000 clones, of which about 90% are seen a single time; more than 1% belongs to the top ten. Material: peripheral blood, obtained 28 days after the second AZD1222 dose. The receptor set was obtained from an adult who received the AZD1222 COVID-19 vaccine.

V gene TRBV7-6 combines with J gene TRBJ1-2; D unclear. The CDR3 runs 15 residues. Trimming removed 2 bases from V and 2 bases from J, with 12 bases in between. Germline-derived CDR1 and CDR2 are SGHVS and FNYEAQ. The CDR3, as DNA: TGTGCCAGCAGCTTATCAGTAGCGGGCAACTATGGCTACACCTTC. It specifies CASSLSVAGNYGYTF.

Concerning this clone itself: Possible read error: a much larger clone is one base away. This chain joins TRBV12-3 or TRBV12-4 and TRBJ1-4; D is unresolved. Trimming left V 3 bases short and J 4 bases short, with 3 bases between. CDR3 length: 12 residues. The CDR3 DNA follows: TGTGCCAGCAGTTTCCATAATGAAAAACTGTTTTTT. Its protein is CASSFHNEKLFF.

The chain couples TRBV5-6 to TRBJ1-1; the D gene is possibly TRBD1 (5 bases). Germline lookup yields CDR1 SGHDT and CDR2 YYEEEE. V shed 0 bases and J shed 0 bases, with 15 bases lying between them. CDR3 length: 17 residues. This chain's CDR3 is CASSLEGRGYVNTEAFF. CDR3 DNA: TGTGCCAGCAGCTTGGAGGGGCGAGGTTACGTGAACACTGAAGCTTTCTTT.

The J gene is TRBJ2-7, the V gene TRBV27, with D unresolved. CDR3 length: 14 residues. Per the germline V gene, CDR1 is MNHEY and CDR2 is SMNVEV (reference sequence). Between the trimmed V and J ends, which lost 9 bases and 4 bases, there was a span of 19 bases. The DNA for the CDR3 is TGTGCCAGTGGTCAAGTCCCCCTTCTATACGAGCAGTACTTC. Translating it yields CASGQVPLLYEQYF.

This clone came up once. The chain joins TRBV5-4 to TRBJ1-1; D ambiguous. The V gene's germline CDR1 is SGHNT and CDR2 YYREEE (reference sequence). V gave up 1 base and J gave up 1 base, with 2 bases separating them. This CDR3 region has 12 residues. The CDR3 region has the DNA TGTGCCAGCAGCTTGCAGAACACTGAAGCTTTCTTT. The encoded protein is CASSLQNTEAFF.

The CDR3 sequence is CASSLLSLADYEQYF. Here the CDR3 DNA reads TGCGCCAGCAGCTTGTTGTCACTCGCGGACTACGAGCAGTACTTC. This chain links TRBV5-1 with TRBJ2-7; D not certain. The germline V and J ends were trimmed by 1 base and 3 bases, with 14 bases remaining between them. Germline loops: CDR1 SGHRS, CDR2 YFSETQ. There are 15 residues in the CDR3.

V is TRBV9 and J is TRBJ1-2; no firm D call. Per the germline V gene, CDR1 is SGDLS and CDR2 is YYNGEE. The CDR3 is made up of 16 amino acids. Trimming left V 4 bases short and J 3 bases short, with 19 bases between. The CDR3 sequence: CASSPRLRWADYGYTF. CDR3 bases: TGTGCCAGCAGCCCCCGTTTAAGGTGGGCAGACTATGGCTACACCTTC. Complete variable domain (other parts from reference TRBV9 and TRBJ1-2): DSGVTQTPKHLITATGQRVTLRCSPRSGDLSVYWYQQSLDQGLQFLIQYYNGEERAKGNILERFSAQQFPDLHSELNLSSLELGDSALYFCASSPRLRWADYGYTFGSGTRLTVV.

This rearrangement joins TRBV28 to TRBJ1-5; D uncertain. The CDR3 extends over 13 amino acids. Germline V lookup: CDR1 MDHEN, CDR2 SYDVKM. Trimming stripped 3 bases from V and 0 bases from J, with 3 bases between. CDR3 region: CASSLDSNQPQHF. The CDR3 bases are TGTGCCAGCAGTTTGGATAGCAATCAGCCCCAGCATTTT.

V usage is TRBV5-1 and J usage is TRBJ2-4; D tentatively reads TRBD1 or TRBD2 (6 bases each). V lost 3 bases, J lost 13 bases, and 17 bases lay in between. The CDR3 length is 13 residues. Germline CDR1 is SGHRS and CDR2 is YFSETQ. CDR3 sequence reads: CASSSETGGVQYF. As DNA, the CDR3 is TGCGCCAGCAGCTCCGAGACAGGCGGGGTGCAGTACTTC.

The gene calls are TRBV27 and TRBJ2-2; no clear D gene. Germline assignment: CDR1 MNHEY and CDR2 SMNVEV (reference sequence). The V end lost 3 bases, the J end lost 7 bases, and 12 bases lay between the germline ends. CDR3 length: 14 amino acids. The CDR3 protein is CASSLRVYFGELFF. The CDR3 DNA follows: TGTGCCAGCAGTTTGCGCGTGTATTTCGGGGAGCTGTTTTTT.

The rearrangement links TRBV7-2 to TRBJ2-5; no clear D. CDR1 and CDR2 (germline): SGHTA, FQGNSA. The CDR3 sequence is 12 residues long. Trimming removed 5 bases from V and 6 bases from J, with 10 bases in between. The CDR3 nucleotides are TGTGCCAGCAGCACCCGGGTTCAGACCCAGTACTTC. Translated: CASSTRVQTQYF.

This rearrangement joins TRBV27 to TRBJ1-2; D not resolved. Germline V lookup: CDR1 MNHEY, CDR2 SMNVEV (reference sequence). This CDR3 comprises 13 residues. V was cut by 3 bases and J by 8 bases, with 13 bases left in between. CDR3 sequence reads: CASSLSQELGYTF. The CDR3 DNA is TGTGCCAGCAGTTTGAGTCAGGAGTTAGGCTACACCTTC.

The chain joins TRBV6-5 to TRBJ1-1, with D possibly TRBD1 on 5 matching bases. This CDR3 spans 14 amino acids. CDR1 is MNHEY and CDR2 is SVGAGI in the germline V gene. Trimming took off 4 bases at V and 4 bases at J, with 13 bases between the two ends. The CDR3 DNA reads TGTGCCAGCAGTTCCCCCGGGGGTACCACTGAAGCTTTCTTT. Its protein product is CASSSPGGTTEAFF.

The genes are TRBV20-1 and TRBJ2-3; no firm D call. V dropped 3 bases and J dropped 7 bases, with 5 bases sitting between them. The CDR3 spans 10 residues. Germline V CDR1 and CDR2: DFQATT, SNEGSKA (reference sequence). The CDR3 region has the DNA TGCAGTGCTAGGGGATATACGCAGTATTTT. Amino acids: CSARGYTQYF.

The J gene is TRBJ1-2, the V gene TRBV2; perhaps TRBD1 as D (5 bases). The CDR3 spans 12 residues. Germline CDR1 and CDR2: SNHLY and FYNNEI. V was pared by 8 bases and J by 5 bases, with 12 bases between. The CDR3 coding sequence is TGTGCCAGCGCCGGGACCCAGTATGGCTACACCTTC. Translated: CASAGTQYGYTF. Using reference TRBV2 and TRBJ1-2 for the parts outside the CDR3, the full variable domain is EPEVTQTPSHQVTQMGQEVILRCVPISNHLYFYWYRQILGQKVEFLVSFYNNEISEKSEIFDDQFSVERPDGSNFTLKIRSTKLEDSAMYFCASAGTQYGYTFGSGTRLTVV.

J is TRBJ2-7 and V is TRBV27; 7 bases align to TRBD2. V lost 6 bases and J lost 0; bases outside the gene matches: 5. The CDR3 runs to 14 residues. Germline-derived CDR1 and CDR2 are MNHEY and SMNVEV (reference sequence). CDR3 nucleotide sequence: TGTGCCAGCAGCTCCCCGGGGGGCTCCTACGAGCAGTACTTC. Translating it yields CASSSPGGSYEQYF.

The rearrangement joins TRBV7-4 to TRBJ2-7, with a possible D match to TRBD2 (6 bases). Germline V gene sequence: CDR1 SGHVT, CDR2 SQSDAQ. The CDR3 is made up of 16 amino acids. V was cut by 1 base and J by 1 base, with 14 bases left in between. CDR3 sequence reads: CASSLEEGTNSYEQYF. The CDR3 DNA is TGTGCCAGCAGCTTAGAGGAGGGCACAAATTCCTACGAGCAGTACTTC.

The V and J genes are TRBV6-6 and TRBJ2-3; 10 positions agree with TRBD2. The CDR3 is 12 residues long. Losses at the gene ends were 7 bases for V and 6 bases for J; bases not matched to a gene: 1. Germline V gene sequence: CDR1 MNHNY, CDR2 SVGAGI (reference sequence). CDR3 DNA sequence: TGTGCCAGCAAAGCGGGAGGGGATACGCAGTATTTT. It codes for CASKAGGDTQYF.

The chain has TRBV5-4 and TRBJ2-7; D is unresolved. V was shortened by 3 bases and J by 5 bases, with 12 bases between the two germline ends. The CDR3 totals 13 residues. CDR1 is SGHNT, CDR2 YYREEE, per germline (reference sequence). This CDR3 reads CASSSGPRDEQYF. The CDR3 bases are TGTGCCAGCAGCTCCGGGCCTCGGGACGAGCAGTACTTC.

The chain carries TRBV3-1 (or the pseudogene TRBV3-2) and TRBJ1-3; 11 bases match TRBD1. CDR1 is LGHDT and CDR2 is YNNKEL in the germline V gene (reference sequence). The CDR3 totals 21 residues. V lost 3 bases, J lost 1 base, and 17 bases stayed unmatched. CDR3 sequence reads: CASSHWDRGLEAKISGNTIYF. The CDR3 bases are TGTGCCAGCAGCCATTGGGACAGGGGGTTAGAAGCCAAAATTTCTGGAAACACCATATATTTT.

The V and J genes are TRBV6-6 and TRBJ2-2; 13 nucleotides line up with TRBD2. CDR1 is MNHNY, CDR2 SVGAGI, per germline (reference sequence). There are 14 residues in the CDR3. V was pared by 6 bases and J by 7 bases, with 2 bases of the junction left unmatched. The CDR3 spells CASRLAGGFGELFF. CDR3 DNA: TGTGCCAGCAGACTAGCGGGGGGGTTCGGGGAGCTGTTTTTT.

The chain combines TRBV28 with TRBJ1-1, with D unresolved. This CDR3 is 14 amino acids long. The V gene lost 5 bases and the J gene lost 7 bases, with 17 bases spanning the gap. Germline CDR1 and CDR2: MDHEN and SYDVKM. CDR3 bases: TGTGCCAGCAGTCATCTCGACACTGTAGGTGAAGCTTTCTTT. Residues: CASSHLDTVGEAFF.

This sequence joins TRBV30 and TRBJ2-2; D might be TRBD2 (6 bases). There are 13 residues in the CDR3. V lost 4 bases to trimming and J lost 3 bases, with 9 bases between them. Per germline, CDR1 GTSNPN and CDR2 SVGIG (reference sequence). In DNA form, the CDR3 reads TGTGCCTGGACCCGGGACTACACCGGGGAGCTGTTTTTT. Translated: CAWTRDYTGELFF.

The chain joins TRBV3-1 (or the pseudogene TRBV3-2) to TRBJ1-2; D is possibly TRBD1 (5 bases). Deletions cut 4 bases from V and 8 bases from J, with 14 bases between. The CDR3 contains 13 residues. The germline CDR1 and CDR2 sequences are LGHDT and YNNKEL (reference sequence). The CDR3 is CASSPDSDRGYTF. CDR3 DNA sequence: TGTGCCAGCAGCCCCGACAGCGACAGAGGCTACACCTTC.

A single count supports this clone. The chain combines TRBV13 with TRBJ1-2, with D perhaps matching TRBD1 (5 bases). Germline V CDR1 and CDR2: PRHDT, FYEKMQ (reference sequence). The V gene lost 5 bases and the J gene lost 0 bases, with 13 bases spanning the gap. The CDR3 runs 15 residues. CDR3 amino acids: CASSLSGTANYGYTF. The CDR3 bases are TGTGCCAGCAGCCTCTCGGGGACGGCTAACTATGGCTACACCTTC.

This clone was seen just once. The chain couples TRBV5-6 to TRBJ1-6; no reliable D call. The CDR3 loop spans 14 amino acids. The germline gives CDR1 SGHDT, CDR2 YYEEEE. V was cut by 0 bases and J by 8 bases, with 9 bases left in between. Written as DNA, the CDR3 is TGTGCCAGCAGCTTGGGGTTGGGTTATTCACCCCTCCACTTT. The encoded protein is CASSLGLGYSPLHF.

This chain joins TRBV15 and TRBJ1-5; D might be TRBD1 (5 bases). Germline-derived CDR1 and CDR2 are LNHNV and YYDKDF (reference sequence). V was trimmed by 0 bases and J by 4 bases, leaving 13 bases between them. This CDR3 is 16 amino acids long. Here the CDR3 DNA reads TGTGCCACCAGCAGAGATTGGCCCCCAGGGAATCAGCCCCAGCATTTT. It encodes CATSRDWPPGNQPQHF.

The chain joins TRBV6-6 to TRBJ2-5; TRBD1 aligns across 7 bases. Germline CDR1 is MNHNY and CDR2 is SVGAGI (reference sequence). V trimming: 5 bases; J trimming: 2 bases; junction bases outside the gene matches: 11. This CDR3 spans 16 amino acids. The chain's CDR3 is CASSQHGTAFQETQYF. DNA for the CDR3: TGTGCCAGCAGTCAACACGGGACAGCCTTTCAAGAGACCCAGTACTTC.

The chain links TRBV3-1 (or the pseudogene TRBV3-2) to TRBJ1-2; D is unclear. With 1 base removed from V and 3 bases from J, the gap between germline ends came to 15 bases. CDR3 length: 16 amino acids. The germline V gene encodes CDR1 LGHDT and CDR2 YNNKEL (reference sequence). The CDR3 region is CASSQGAGSLDYGYTF. CDR3 nucleotide sequence: TGTGCCAGCAGCCAAGGAGCGGGCAGTTTGGACTATGGCTACACCTTC.